The sequence of this T cell receptor (beta chain) was determined in a study of OX40 agonist ivuxolimab in advanced cancers. Overall study context: It was ivuxolimab, an agonistic anti-OX40 (CD134) antibody, that patients were treated with. Across the patients, intravenous ivuxolimab was delivered every 2 weeks at 0.01 to 10 mg/kg.

The germline gives CDR1 SGHTA, CDR2 FQGNSA. The CDR3 covers 17 residues. V was clipped by 1 base and J by 0 bases; unmatched bases: 8. Profiling relied on immunoSEQ multiplex PCR, and the TCRdb table lists in-frame clones only, not all of them. The sample has approximately 45,000 clones; roughly 94% are singletons. The sample in question was CD4+ or CD8+ T cells sorted from blood, obtained in a trial of the OX40 agonist ivuxolimab. The receptor's source is an adult with an advanced solid tumor such as melanoma, head and neck, liver or kidney cancer. The gene calls are TRBV7-2 and TRBJ2-7; 8 nucleotides match TRBD2. DNA for the CDR3: TGTGCCAGCAGCTTAGTTCCTAGCGGGCCAAGCTCCTACGAGCAGTACTTC. Residues: CASSLVPSGPSSYEQYF. The whole variable domain, filled in from reference TRBV7-2 and TRBJ2-7, reads GAGVSQSPSNKVTEKGKDVELRCDPISGHTALYWYRQSLGQGLEFLIYFQGNSAPDKSGLPSDRFSAERTGGSVSTLTIQRTQQEDSAVYLCASSLVPSGPSSYEQYFGPGTRLTVT.